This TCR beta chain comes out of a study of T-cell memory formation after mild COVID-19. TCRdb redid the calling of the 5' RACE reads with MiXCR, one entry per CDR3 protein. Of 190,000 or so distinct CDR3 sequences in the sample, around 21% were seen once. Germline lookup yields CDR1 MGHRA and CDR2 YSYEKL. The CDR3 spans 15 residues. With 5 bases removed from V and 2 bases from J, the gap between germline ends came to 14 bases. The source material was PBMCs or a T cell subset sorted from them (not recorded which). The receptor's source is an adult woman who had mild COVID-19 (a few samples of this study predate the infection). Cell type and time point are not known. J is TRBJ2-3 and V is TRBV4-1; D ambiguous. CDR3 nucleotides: TGCGCCAGCAGCACTCACCCACAAAACACAGATACGCAGTATTTT. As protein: CASSTHPQNTDTQYF.